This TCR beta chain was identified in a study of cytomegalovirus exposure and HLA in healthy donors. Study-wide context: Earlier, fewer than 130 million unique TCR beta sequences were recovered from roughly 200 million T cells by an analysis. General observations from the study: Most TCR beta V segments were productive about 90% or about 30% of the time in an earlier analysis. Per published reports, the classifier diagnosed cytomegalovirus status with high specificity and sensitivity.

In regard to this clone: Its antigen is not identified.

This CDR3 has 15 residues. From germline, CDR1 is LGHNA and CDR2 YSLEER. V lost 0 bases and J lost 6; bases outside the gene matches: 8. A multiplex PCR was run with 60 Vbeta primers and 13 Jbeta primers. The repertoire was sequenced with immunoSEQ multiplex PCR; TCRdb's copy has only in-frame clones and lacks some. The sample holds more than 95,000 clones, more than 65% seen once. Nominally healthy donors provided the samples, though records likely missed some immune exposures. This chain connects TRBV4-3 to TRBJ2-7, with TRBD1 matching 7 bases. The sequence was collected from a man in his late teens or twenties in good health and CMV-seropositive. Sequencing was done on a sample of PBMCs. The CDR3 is CASSQDLGQIVEQYF. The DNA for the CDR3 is TGCGCCAGCAGCCAAGATCTGGGACAGATTGTCGAGCAGTACTTC.